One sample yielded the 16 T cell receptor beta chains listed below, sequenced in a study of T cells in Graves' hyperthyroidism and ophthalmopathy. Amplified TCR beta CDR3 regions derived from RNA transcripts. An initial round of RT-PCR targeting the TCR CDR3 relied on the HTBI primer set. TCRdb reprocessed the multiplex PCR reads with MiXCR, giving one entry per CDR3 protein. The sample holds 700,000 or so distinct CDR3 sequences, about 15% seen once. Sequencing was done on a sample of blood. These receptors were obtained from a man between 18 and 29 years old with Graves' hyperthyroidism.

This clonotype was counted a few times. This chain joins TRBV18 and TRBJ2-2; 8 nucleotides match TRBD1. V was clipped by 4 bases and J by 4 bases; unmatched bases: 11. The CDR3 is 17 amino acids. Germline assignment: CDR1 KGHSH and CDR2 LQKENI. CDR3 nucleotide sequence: TGTGCCAGCTCACGGACGACGAGGACAGGGACCACCGGGGAGCTGTTTTTT. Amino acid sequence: CASSRTTRTGTTGELFF.

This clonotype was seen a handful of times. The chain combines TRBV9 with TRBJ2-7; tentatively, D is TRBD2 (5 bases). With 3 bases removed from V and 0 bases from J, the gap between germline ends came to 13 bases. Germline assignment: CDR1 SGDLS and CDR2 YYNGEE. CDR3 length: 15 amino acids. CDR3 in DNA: TGTGCCAGCAGCGGATCCCCTGGGAGCTCCTACGAGCAGTACTTC. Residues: CASSGSPGSSYEQYF.

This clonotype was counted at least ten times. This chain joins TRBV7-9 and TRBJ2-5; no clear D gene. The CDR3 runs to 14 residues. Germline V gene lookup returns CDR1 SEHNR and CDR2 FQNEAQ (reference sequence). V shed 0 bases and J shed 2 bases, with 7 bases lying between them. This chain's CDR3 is CASSLAKLQETQYF. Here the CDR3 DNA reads TGTGCCAGCAGCTTAGCAAAGTTGCAAGAGACCCAGTACTTC.

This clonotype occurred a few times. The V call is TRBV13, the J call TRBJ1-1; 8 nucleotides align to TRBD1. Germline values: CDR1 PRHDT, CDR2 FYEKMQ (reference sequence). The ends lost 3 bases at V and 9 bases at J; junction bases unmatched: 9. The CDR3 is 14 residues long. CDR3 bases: TGTGCCAGCAGCTTCGGACAGGGTTCCTTGAAAGCTTTCTTT. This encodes CASSFGQGSLKAFF.

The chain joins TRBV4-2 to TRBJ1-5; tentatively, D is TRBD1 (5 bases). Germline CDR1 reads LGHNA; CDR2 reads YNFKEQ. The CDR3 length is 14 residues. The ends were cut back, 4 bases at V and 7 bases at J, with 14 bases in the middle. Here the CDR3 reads CASSRSGVEQPQHF. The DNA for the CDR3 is TGTGCCAGCAGCCGCTCGGGGGTCGAGCAGCCCCAGCATTTT.

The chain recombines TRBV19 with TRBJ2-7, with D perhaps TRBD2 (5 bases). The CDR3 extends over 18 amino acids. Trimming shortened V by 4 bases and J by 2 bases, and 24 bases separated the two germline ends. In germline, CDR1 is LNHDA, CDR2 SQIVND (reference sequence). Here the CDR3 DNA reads TGTGCCAGTAGTAACGCCCGAGGGCTAGCCGATCCTACCTACGAGCAGTACTTC. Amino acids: CASSNARGLADPTYEQYF.

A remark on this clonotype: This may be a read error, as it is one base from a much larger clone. CDR3 in DNA: TGCAGTGCTAGACAGGGTACCTACGAGCAGTACTTC. It codes for CSARQGTYEQYF. The J gene is TRBJ2-7, the V gene TRBV20-1; possible D gene TRBD1, 5 bases. The V gene's germline CDR1 is DFQATT and CDR2 SNEGSKA (reference sequence). The CDR3 is made up of 12 amino acids. Trimming removed 2 bases from V and 2 bases from J, with 7 bases in between.

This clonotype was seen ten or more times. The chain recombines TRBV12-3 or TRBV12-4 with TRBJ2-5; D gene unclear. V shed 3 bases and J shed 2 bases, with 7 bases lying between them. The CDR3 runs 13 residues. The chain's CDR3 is CASSFLGQETQYF. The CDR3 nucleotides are TGTGCCAGCAGTTTTCTGGGGCAAGAGACCCAGTACTTC.

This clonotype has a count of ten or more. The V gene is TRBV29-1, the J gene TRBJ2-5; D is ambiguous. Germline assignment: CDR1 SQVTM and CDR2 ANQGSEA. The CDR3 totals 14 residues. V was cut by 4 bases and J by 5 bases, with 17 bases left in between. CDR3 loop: CSVAVPPAVETQYF. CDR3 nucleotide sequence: TGCAGCGTTGCGGTGCCTCCCGCGGTCGAGACCCAGTACTTC.

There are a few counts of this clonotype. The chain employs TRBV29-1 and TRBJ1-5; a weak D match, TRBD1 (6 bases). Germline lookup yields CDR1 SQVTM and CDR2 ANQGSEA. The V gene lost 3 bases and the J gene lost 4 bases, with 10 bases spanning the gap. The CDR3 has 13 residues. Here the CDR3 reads CSVEGGPNQPQHF. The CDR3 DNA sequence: TGCAGCGTTGAGGGGGGGCCTAATCAGCCCCAGCATTTT. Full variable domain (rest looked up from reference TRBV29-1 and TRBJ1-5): SAVISQKPSRDICQRGTSLTIQCQVDSQVTMMFWYRQQPGQSLTLIATANQGSEATYESGFVIDKFPISRPNLTFSTLTVSNMSPEDSSIYLCSVEGGPNQPQHFGDGTRLSIL.

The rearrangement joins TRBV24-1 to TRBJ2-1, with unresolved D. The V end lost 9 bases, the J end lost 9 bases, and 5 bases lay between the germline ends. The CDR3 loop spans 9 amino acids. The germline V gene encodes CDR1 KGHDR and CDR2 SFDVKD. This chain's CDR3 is CATPCEQFF. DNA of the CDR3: TGTGCCACCCCCTGTGAGCAGTTCTTC.

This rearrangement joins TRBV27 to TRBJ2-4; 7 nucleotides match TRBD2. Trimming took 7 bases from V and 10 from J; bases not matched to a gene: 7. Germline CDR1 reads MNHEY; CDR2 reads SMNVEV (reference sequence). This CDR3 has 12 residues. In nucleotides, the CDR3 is TGTGCCAGCACCACCCTGGGAGGGATTCAGTACTTC. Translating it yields CASTTLGGIQYF.

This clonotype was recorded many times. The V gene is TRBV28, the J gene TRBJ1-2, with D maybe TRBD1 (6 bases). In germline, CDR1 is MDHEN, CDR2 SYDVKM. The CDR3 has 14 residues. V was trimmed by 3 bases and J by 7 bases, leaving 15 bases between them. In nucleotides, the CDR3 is TGTGCCAGCAGTTTGTACGCAGGGGAGGCTGGCTACACCTTC. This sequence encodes CASSLYAGEAGYTF.

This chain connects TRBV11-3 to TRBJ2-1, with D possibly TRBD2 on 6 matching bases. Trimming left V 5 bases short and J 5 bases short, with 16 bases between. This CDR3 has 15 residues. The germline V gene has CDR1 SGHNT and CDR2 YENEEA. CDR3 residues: CASSQGSGPNNEQFF. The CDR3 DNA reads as TGTGCCAGCAGCCAGGGAAGCGGGCCAAACAATGAGCAGTTCTTC.

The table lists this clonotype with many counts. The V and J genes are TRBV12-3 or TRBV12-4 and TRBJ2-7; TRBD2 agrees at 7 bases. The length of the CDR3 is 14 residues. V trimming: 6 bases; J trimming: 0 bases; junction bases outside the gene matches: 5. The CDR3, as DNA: TGTGCCAGCAGCCCCCGGGGGGACTCCTACGAGCAGTACTTC. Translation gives CASSPRGDSYEQYF.

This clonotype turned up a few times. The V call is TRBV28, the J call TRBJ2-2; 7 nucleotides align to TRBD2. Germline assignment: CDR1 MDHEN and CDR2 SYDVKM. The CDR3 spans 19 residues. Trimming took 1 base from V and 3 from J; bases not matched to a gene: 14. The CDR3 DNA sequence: TGTGCCAGCAGTTTATCCCCACTTATTAGCGGGCCGGACACCGGGGAGCTGTTTTTT. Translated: CASSLSPLISGPDTGELFF.